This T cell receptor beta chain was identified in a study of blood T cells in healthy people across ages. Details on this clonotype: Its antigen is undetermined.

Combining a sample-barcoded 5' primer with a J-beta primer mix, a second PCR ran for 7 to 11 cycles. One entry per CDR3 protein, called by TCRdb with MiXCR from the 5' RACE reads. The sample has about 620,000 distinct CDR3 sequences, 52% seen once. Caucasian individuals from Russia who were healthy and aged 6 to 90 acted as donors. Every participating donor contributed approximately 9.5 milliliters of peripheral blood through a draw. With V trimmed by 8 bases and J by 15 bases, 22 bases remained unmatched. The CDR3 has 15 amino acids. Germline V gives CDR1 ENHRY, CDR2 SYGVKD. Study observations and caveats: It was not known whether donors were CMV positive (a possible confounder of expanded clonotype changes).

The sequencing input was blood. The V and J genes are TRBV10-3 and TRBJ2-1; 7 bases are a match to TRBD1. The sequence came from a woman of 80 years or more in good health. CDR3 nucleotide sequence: TGTGCCATCGGTGCTCGGGACAGTCATCCCAAACTTCGGTTCTTC. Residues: CAIGARDSHPKLRFF.